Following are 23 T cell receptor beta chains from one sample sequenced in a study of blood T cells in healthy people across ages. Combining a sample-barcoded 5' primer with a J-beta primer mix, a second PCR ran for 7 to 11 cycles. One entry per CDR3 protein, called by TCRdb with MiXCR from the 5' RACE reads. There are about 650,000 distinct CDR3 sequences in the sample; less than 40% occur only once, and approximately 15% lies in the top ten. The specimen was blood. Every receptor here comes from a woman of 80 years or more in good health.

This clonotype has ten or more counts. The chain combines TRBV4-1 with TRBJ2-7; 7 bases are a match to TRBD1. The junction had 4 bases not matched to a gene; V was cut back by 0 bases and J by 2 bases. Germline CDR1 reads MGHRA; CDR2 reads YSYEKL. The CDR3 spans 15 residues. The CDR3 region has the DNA TGCGCCAGCAGCCAAGATAACAGGGGAACCTACGAGCAGTACTTC. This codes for CASSQDNRGTYEQYF.

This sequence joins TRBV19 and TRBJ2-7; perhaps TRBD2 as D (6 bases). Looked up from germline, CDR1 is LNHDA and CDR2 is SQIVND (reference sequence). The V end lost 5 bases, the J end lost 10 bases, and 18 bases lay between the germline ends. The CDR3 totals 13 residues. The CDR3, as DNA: TGTGCCAGTAGTCCGGGGGATGGGAAGGCCCAGTACTTC. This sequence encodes CASSPGDGKAQYF. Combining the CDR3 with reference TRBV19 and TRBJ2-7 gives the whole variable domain DGGITQSPKYLFRKEGQNVTLSCEQNLNHDAMYWYRQDPGQGLRLIYYSQIVNDFQKGDIAEGYSVSREKKESFPLTVTSAQKNPTAFYLCASSPGDGKAQYFGPGTRLTVT.

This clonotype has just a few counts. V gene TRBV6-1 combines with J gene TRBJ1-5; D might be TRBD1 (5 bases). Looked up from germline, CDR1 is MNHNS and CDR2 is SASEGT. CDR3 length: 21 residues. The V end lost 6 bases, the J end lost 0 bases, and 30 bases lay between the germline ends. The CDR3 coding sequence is TGTGCCAGCAGCCCCGGGGCTTCCGGGACTTTTCGGCGATATAGCAATCAGCCCCAGCATTTT. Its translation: CASSPGASGTFRRYSNQPQHF.

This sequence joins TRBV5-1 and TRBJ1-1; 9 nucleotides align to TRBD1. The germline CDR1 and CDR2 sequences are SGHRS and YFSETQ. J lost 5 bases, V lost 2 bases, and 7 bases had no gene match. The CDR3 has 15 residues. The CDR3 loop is CASSLQGARWTEAFF. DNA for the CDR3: TGCGCCAGCAGCTTACAGGGGGCGCGATGGACTGAAGCTTTCTTT. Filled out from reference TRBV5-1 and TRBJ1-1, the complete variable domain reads KAGVTQTPRYLIKTRGQQVTLSCSPISGHRSVSWYQQTPGQGLQFLFEYFSETQRNKGNFPGRFSGRQFSNSRSEMNVSTLELGDSALYLCASSLQGARWTEAFFGQGTRLTVV.

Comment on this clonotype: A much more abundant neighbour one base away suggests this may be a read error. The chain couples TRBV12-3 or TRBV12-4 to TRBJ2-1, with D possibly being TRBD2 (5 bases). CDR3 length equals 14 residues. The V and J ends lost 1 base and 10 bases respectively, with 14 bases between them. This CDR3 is CASSLELGPYEQFF. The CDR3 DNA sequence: TGTGCCAGCAGTTTAGAACTAGGTCCCTACGAGCAGTTCTTC.

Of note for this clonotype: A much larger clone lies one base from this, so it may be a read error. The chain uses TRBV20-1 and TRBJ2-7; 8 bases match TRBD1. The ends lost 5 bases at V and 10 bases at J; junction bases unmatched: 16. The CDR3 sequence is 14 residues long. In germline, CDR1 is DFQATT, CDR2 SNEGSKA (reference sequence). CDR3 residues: CSAGSTGAGEAQYF. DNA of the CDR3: TGCAGTGCTGGATCGACAGGGGCAGGAGAGGCCCAGTACTTC.

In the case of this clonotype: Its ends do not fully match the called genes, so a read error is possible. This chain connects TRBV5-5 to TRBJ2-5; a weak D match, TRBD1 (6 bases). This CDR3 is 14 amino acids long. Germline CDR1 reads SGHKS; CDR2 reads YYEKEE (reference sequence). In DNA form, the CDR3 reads TGTGCCAGCAGCTTAGGGACACCGAGGGAGACCCAGTACTTT. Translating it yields CASSLGTPRETQYF.

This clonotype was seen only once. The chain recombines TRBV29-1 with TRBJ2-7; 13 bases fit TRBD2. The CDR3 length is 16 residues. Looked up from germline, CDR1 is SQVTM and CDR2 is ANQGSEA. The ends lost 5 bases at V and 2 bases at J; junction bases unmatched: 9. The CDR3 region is CSVTRLAGGLTYEQYF. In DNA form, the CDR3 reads TGCAGCGTTACAAGACTAGCGGGAGGCCTTACCTACGAGCAGTACTTC.

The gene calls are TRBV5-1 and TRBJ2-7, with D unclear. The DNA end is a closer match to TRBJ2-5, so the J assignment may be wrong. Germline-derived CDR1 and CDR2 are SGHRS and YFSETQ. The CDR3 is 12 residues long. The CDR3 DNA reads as TGCGCCAGCAGCTTGGACGGAAAGACCCAGTACTTC. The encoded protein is CASSLDGKTQYF.

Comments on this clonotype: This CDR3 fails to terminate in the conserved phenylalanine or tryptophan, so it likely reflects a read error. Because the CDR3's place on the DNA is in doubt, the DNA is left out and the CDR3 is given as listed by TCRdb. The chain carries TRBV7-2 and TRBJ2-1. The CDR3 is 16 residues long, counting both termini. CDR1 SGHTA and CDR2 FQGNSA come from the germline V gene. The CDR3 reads CASSLAGQDHGYTFGS.

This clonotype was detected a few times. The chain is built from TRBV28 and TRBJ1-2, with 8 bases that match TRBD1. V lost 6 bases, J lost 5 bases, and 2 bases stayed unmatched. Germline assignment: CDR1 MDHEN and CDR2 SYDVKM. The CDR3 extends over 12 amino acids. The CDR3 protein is CASRQGAYGYTF. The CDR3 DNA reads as TGTGCCAGCAGGCAGGGGGCGTATGGCTACACCTTC.

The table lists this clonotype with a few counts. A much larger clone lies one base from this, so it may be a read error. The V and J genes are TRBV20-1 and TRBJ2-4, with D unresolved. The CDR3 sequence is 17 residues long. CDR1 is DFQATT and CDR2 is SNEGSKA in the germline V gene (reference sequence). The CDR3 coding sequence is TGCAGTGCTAACCCCCAGAGTCTGAGGCACAGTGAAAACATTCAGGACTTC. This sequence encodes CSANPQSLRHSENIQDF.

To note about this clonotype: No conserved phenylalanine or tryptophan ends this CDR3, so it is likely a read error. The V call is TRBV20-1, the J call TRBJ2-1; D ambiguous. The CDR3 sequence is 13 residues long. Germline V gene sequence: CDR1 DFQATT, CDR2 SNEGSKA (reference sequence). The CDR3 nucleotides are TGCAGTGCTAGTCGGATCTCCTACAAGGAGCAGTTCTGC. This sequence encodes CSASRISYKEQFC.

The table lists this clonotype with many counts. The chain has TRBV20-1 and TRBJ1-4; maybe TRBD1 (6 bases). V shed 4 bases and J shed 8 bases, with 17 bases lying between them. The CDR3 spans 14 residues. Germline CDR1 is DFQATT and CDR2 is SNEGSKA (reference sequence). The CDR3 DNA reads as TGCAGTGCTATCCCGATCGAGGGGGGAGAAAAACTGTTTTTT. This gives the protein CSAIPIEGGEKLFF.

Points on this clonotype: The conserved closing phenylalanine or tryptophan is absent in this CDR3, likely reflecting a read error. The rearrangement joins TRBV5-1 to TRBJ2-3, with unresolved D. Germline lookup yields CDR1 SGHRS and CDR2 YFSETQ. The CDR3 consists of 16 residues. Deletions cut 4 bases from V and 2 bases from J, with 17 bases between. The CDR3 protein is CASSGMSRVFTDTQYL. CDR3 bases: TGCGCCAGCAGCGGGATGTCCCGGGTATTCACAGATACGCAGTATTTA.

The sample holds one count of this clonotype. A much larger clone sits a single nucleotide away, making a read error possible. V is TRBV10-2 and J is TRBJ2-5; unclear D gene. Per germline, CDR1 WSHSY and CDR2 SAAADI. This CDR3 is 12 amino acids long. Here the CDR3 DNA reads TGCGCCATCAGTGAAAGGCGAGAGACCCAGTACTTC. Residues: CAISERRETQYF.

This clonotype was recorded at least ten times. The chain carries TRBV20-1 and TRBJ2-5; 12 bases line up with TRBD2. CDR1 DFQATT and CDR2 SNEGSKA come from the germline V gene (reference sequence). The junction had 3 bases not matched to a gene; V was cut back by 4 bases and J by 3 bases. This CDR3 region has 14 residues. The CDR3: CSAIRTSGEETQYF. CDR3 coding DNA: TGCAGTGCTATTCGGACTAGCGGGGAAGAGACCCAGTACTTC.

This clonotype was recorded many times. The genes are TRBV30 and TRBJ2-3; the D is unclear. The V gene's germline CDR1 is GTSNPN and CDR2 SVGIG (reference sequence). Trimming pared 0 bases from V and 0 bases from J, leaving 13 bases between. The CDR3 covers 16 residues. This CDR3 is CAWSVGTGGSTDTQYF. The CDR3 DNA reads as TGTGCCTGGAGTGTAGGTACGGGTGGGAGCACAGATACGCAGTATTTT.

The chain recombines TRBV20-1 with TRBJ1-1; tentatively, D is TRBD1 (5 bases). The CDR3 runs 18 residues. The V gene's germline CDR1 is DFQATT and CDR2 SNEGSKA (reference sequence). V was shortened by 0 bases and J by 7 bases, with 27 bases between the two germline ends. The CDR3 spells CSARDLSPPYGTGGEAFF. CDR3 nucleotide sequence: TGCAGTGCTAGAGATCTTAGCCCACCTTACGGGACCGGCGGTGAAGCTTTCTTT.

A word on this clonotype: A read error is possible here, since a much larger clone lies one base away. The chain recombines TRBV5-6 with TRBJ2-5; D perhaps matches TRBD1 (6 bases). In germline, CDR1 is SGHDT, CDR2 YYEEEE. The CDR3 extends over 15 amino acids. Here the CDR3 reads CASSSGQRFQEAQYF. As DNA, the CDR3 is TGTGCCAGCAGCTCTGGACAGCGCTTCCAAGAGGCCCAGTACTTC.

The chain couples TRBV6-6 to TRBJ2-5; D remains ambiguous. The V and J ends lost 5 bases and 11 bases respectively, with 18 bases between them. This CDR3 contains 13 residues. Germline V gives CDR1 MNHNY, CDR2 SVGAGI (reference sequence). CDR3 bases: TGTGCCAGCAGTGATAGGCAGAAATATGAACAGTACTTC. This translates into CASSDRQKYEQYF.

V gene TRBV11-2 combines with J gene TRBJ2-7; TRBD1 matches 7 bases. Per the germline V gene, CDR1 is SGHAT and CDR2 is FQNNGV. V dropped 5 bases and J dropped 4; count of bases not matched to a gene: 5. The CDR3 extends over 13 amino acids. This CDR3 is CASSPGQNYEQYF. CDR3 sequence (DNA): TGTGCCAGCAGCCCGGGACAGAATTACGAGCAGTACTTC. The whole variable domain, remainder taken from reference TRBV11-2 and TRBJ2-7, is EAGVAQSPRYKIIEKRQSVAFWCNPISGHATLYWYQQILGQGPKLLIQFQNNGVVDDSQLPKDRFSAERLKGVDSTLKIQPAKLEDSAVYLCASSPGQNYEQYFGPGTRLTVT.

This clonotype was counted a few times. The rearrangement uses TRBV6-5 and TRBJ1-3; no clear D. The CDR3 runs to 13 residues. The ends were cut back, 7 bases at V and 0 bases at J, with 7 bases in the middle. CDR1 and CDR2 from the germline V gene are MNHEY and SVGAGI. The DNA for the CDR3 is TGTGCCAGCAAGAGAACCTCTGGAAACACCATATATTTT. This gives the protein CASKRTSGNTIYF.